The 20 T cell receptor beta chains below all came from one sample that was sequenced in a study of T cell responses to AZD1222 COVID-19 vaccine. The table came from immunoSEQ multiplex PCR; TCRdb's copy has only in-frame clones and leaves some out. The sample shows roughly 49,000 clones, roughly 80% of them seen only once. The material sequenced was peripheral blood, taken on day 0 of AZD1222 vaccination. These receptors all come from an adult in good health.

The gene calls are TRBV7-3 and TRBJ1-5; D uncertain. Trimming cost V 5 bases and J 5 bases, with 7 bases left between them. There are 12 residues in the CDR3. Looked up from germline, CDR1 is SGHTA and CDR2 is FQGTGA. CDR3 sequence reads: CASSHYYQPQHF. The CDR3 DNA reads as TGTGCCAGCAGCCACTACTATCAGCCCCAGCATTTT.

The V gene is TRBV5-1, the J gene TRBJ1-4; 8 bases fit TRBD1. The CDR3 length is 17 residues. Germline V CDR1 and CDR2: SGHRS, YFSETQ. V gave up 4 bases and J gave up 0 bases; unmatched junction bases: 8. As DNA, the CDR3 is TGCGCCAGCAGCCCTCGACAGGGGCTTTCAACTAATGAAAAACTGTTTTTT. The encoded protein is CASSPRQGLSTNEKLFF.

The genes are TRBV6-5 and TRBJ1-1; 10 bases are a match to TRBD1. Germline assignment: CDR1 MNHEY and CDR2 SVGAGI. V gave up 5 bases and J gave up 7 bases; unmatched junction bases: 7. The CDR3 extends over 14 amino acids. This chain's CDR3 is CASSPQDRGNEAFF. CDR3 sequence (DNA): TGTGCCAGCAGTCCCCAGGACAGGGGGAATGAAGCTTTCTTT.

This clone was seen a handful of times. This rearrangement joins TRBV6-5 to TRBJ1-6; TRBD1 matches at 7 bases. Germline V gene lookup returns CDR1 MNHEY and CDR2 SVGAGI. The CDR3 length is 13 residues. V trimming: 6 bases; J trimming: 13 bases; junction bases outside the gene matches: 9. The CDR3 is CASRSDRADPLHF. The CDR3 region has the DNA TGTGCCAGCAGGTCCGACAGGGCAGATCCCCTCCACTTT.

The chain employs TRBV20-1 and TRBJ2-5; D is ambiguous. Trimming left V 3 bases short and J 5 bases short, with 7 bases between. The germline V gene encodes CDR1 DFQATT and CDR2 SNEGSKA (reference sequence). The CDR3 is 11 amino acids. CDR3 in amino acids: CSASLKETQYF. In nucleotides, the CDR3 is TGCAGTGCTAGTCTTAAGGAGACCCAGTACTTC.

In this sample, this clone turned up once. The rearrangement uses TRBV6-6 and TRBJ2-7; 7 bases align to TRBD2. J was trimmed by 0 bases and V by 4 bases; bases with no gene match: 9. This CDR3 is 16 amino acids long. Germline CDR1 MNHNY, CDR2 SVGAGI (reference sequence). CDR3 sequence (DNA): TGTGCCAGCAGTTTGAGTAGCGGGCGTTCCTCCTACGAGCAGTACTTC. It is translated as CASSLSSGRSSYEQYF.

This chain links TRBV19 with TRBJ1-2; D is possibly TRBD1 (5 bases). The CDR3 runs to 15 residues. Germline V gives CDR1 LNHDA, CDR2 SQIVND (reference sequence). The V end was cut by 2 bases, the J end by 4 bases, with 14 bases between. DNA for the CDR3: TGTGCCAGTAGTATACCAGGGAGTCCCTCCTATGGCTACACCTTC. Protein sequence: CASSIPGSPSYGYTF.

CDR3 sequence reads: CASSPYPGATEAFF. CDR3 nucleotide sequence: TGTGCCAGCTCACCATATCCAGGGGCCACTGAAGCTTTCTTT. The chain links TRBV18 to TRBJ1-1; D is perhaps TRBD1 (6 bases). This CDR3 has 14 amino acids. The germline V gene has CDR1 KGHSH and CDR2 LQKENI. Trimming stripped 2 bases from V and 4 bases from J, with 11 bases between.

The chain recombines TRBV28 with TRBJ1-1; no clear D. V was trimmed by 3 bases and J by 6 bases, leaving 11 bases between them. In germline, CDR1 is MDHEN, CDR2 SYDVKM. The CDR3 length is 13 residues. This CDR3 is CASSLDQEAEAFF. The DNA of the CDR3 is TGTGCCAGCAGTTTGGATCAGGAGGCTGAAGCTTTCTTT.

The genes are TRBV5-1 and TRBJ1-2; 10 nucleotides match TRBD1. Trimming cost V 7 bases and J 6 bases; bases outside gene matches: 9. CDR3 length: 14 residues. Germline assignment: CDR1 SGHRS and CDR2 YFSETQ. The CDR3 DNA reads TGCGCCAGCGGAAGGGACAGGGGAGGGGATGGCTACACCTTC. Translating it yields CASGRDRGGDGYTF. The full variable domain, with the rest looked up from reference TRBV5-1 and TRBJ1-2, is KAGVTQTPRYLIKTRGQQVTLSCSPISGHRSVSWYQQTPGQGLQFLFEYFSETQRNKGNFPGRFSGRQFSNSRSEMNVSTLELGDSALYLCASGRDRGGDGYTFGSGTRLTVV.

The genes are TRBV10-3 and TRBJ1-1; D might be TRBD1 (6 bases). The length of the CDR3 is 15 residues. CDR1 and CDR2 from the germline V gene are ENHRY and SYGVKD. V was cut by 8 bases and J by 5 bases, with 21 bases left in between. The CDR3 region is CAIRGDGQTGTEAFF. In DNA form, the CDR3 reads TGTGCCATCCGGGGGGACGGCCAAACAGGGACTGAAGCTTTCTTT.

The rearrangement uses TRBV6-5 and TRBJ1-4, with D possibly TRBD1 on 5 matching bases. Trimming cost V 7 bases and J 8 bases, with 17 bases left between them. Germline CDR1 and CDR2: MNHEY and SVGAGI. The CDR3 loop spans 14 amino acids. CDR3 sequence (DNA): TGTGCCAGCACCAAAAGGCAGGGAGGCGAAAAACTGTTTTTT. It codes for CASTKRQGGEKLFF.

This chain connects TRBV7-2 to TRBJ1-2; a possible D gene is TRBD1 (6 bases). Between the trimmed V and J ends, which lost 4 bases and 6 bases, there was a span of 15 bases. In germline, CDR1 is SGHTA, CDR2 FQGNSA. This CDR3 is 14 amino acids long. This CDR3 is CASSSRQDLNGYTF. The CDR3 coding sequence is TGTGCCAGCAGCTCCCGACAGGACCTCAATGGCTACACCTTC.

This clone appeared a few times. The J gene is TRBJ2-7, the V gene TRBV5-6; TRBD1 matches at 10 bases. Germline V CDR1 and CDR2: SGHDT, YYEEEE. V lost 3 bases and J lost 3; bases outside the gene matches: 3. The CDR3 runs to 14 residues. For the CDR3, the DNA is TGTGCCAGCAGCTCGACAGGGGGCGGCTACGAGCAGTACGTC. Amino acid sequence: CASSSTGGGYEQYV.

This clone was observed once. The CDR3 nucleotides are TGTGCCAGCAGTGAAGCGCCTTACGATTATGGCTACACCTTC. Translation gives CASSEAPYDYGYTF. V and J are TRBV6-1 and TRBJ1-2; D ambiguous. V was pared by 0 bases and J by 5 bases, with 10 bases between. The CDR3 has 14 amino acids. Germline lookup yields CDR1 MNHNS and CDR2 SASEGT.

This clone was seen a few times. The chain carries TRBV6-1 and TRBJ1-2, with D tentatively TRBD1 (6 bases). With 4 bases removed from V and 7 bases from J, the gap between germline ends came to 25 bases. CDR1 and CDR2 (germline): MNHNS, SASEGT. This CDR3 region has 17 residues. The CDR3 DNA sequence: TGTGCCAGCAGTGGCCGGGACAATTCTCGGCTGTCTGGTGGCTACACCTTC. This sequence encodes CASSGRDNSRLSGGYTF.

This sequence joins TRBV3-1 (or the pseudogene TRBV3-2) and TRBJ2-7, with 7 bases that match TRBD1. The V gene end was trimmed by 3 bases and the J gene end by 4 bases; junction bases not matched to a gene: 0. CDR1 LGHDT and CDR2 YNNKEL come from the germline V gene (reference sequence). This CDR3 comprises 12 residues. In DNA, the CDR3 is TGTGCCAGCAGCCACAGGGGGTACGAGCAGTACTTC. Translated: CASSHRGYEQYF.

This rearrangement joins TRBV6-2 or TRBV6-3 to TRBJ2-1; 11 bases line up with TRBD2. Germline loops: CDR1 MNHEY, CDR2 SVGEGT. J lost 12 bases, V lost 5 bases, and 6 bases had no gene match. This CDR3 has 13 residues. CDR3 nucleotide sequence: TGTGCCAGCAGTCAACCTAGCGGGAGGAGGCAGTTCTTC. This codes for CASSQPSGRRQFF.

The chain employs TRBV5-6 and TRBJ2-5, with a weak D call TRBD2 (6 bases). The V gene's germline CDR1 is SGHDT and CDR2 YYEEEE. The V end was cut by 4 bases, the J end by 2 bases, with 21 bases between. The CDR3 loop spans 17 amino acids. The CDR3 region has the DNA TGTGCCAGCAGCCCTGGTAGTGGGGCGGGGAATCAAGAGACCCAGTACTTC. Its translation: CASSPGSGAGNQETQYF.

V usage is TRBV11-1 and J usage is TRBJ1-5, with TRBD1 as a possible D gene (5 bases). The CDR3 runs 13 residues. The V end lost 5 bases, the J end lost 7 bases, and 12 bases lay between the germline ends. CDR1 SGHAT and CDR2 FQDESV come from the germline V gene (reference sequence). CDR3 in amino acids: CASSRDRGQPQHF. CDR3 coding DNA: TGTGCCAGCAGCCGCGACAGAGGACAGCCCCAGCATTTT.